The clone carrying this TCR beta chain was counted once. The record originates from a study of cytomegalovirus exposure and HLA in healthy donors. V lost 3 bases to trimming and J lost 4 bases, with 13 bases between them. Germline V lookup: CDR1 MDHEN, CDR2 SYDVKM. The CDR3 totals 15 residues. The method was immunoSEQ multiplex PCR; TCRdb's version includes in-frame clones alone and lacks a portion of them. The sample has 150,000 or so clones; around 90% are singletons. Sequenced material: PBMCs. The receptor comes from a woman in her 30s in good health and CMV-seropositive. V gene TRBV28 combines with J gene TRBJ1-5, with a weak D call TRBD1 (6 bases). The CDR3, as DNA: TGTGCCAGCAGTTTGGACAGCCTCGGGAATCAGCCCCAGCATTTT. Translated: CASSLDSLGNQPQHF.